Reported below is one T cell receptor (beta chain). This clone was recorded a few times. Its antigen has not been determined. No base quality values were provided; no much bigger clone lies one nucleotide off. These data come from a study of cytomegalovirus exposure and HLA in healthy donors (dated by TCRdb to the late 2010s). For the wider study: In an earlier analysis of 450 to 750 of the donors, under 300 Gb of sequence data and 120 million or so unique TCR beta sequences from about 190 million T cells were reported. All discovery cohort repertoires had been generated on a single sequencing platform. Typing coverage differed by locus: A, B, C, DRB1 and DQB1 were typed in about 629-630 donors, DQA1 in about 550, DPA1 in 600 to 610, and DPB1 in about 450. Because of strong linkage in the cohort, roughly 5 DR-DQ haplotypes were treated as single units for association and clustering. The T cell repertoires of about 700 subjects were profiled by immunosequencing and related to cytomegalovirus serostatus. HLA typing included class I and class II loci at four-digit resolution. A later analysis re-examined previously published TCR beta repertoires from around 670 donors and added high-resolution HLA genotyping to investigate patterns of TCR occurrence. On average, roughly 200,000 unique TCR beta nucleotide sequences were sequenced per donor among 398 genotyped donors of the cohort, with roughly 18% of those sequences being non-productive. Rather than using new phenotypic data, the later analysis identified candidate immune exposures from TCR beta sequences and from how often those sequences occurred across donors. In a later genetic analysis, genome-wide SNP genotypes for about 60% of the 666 donors were used, and that subset was treated as a discovery cohort. The study was designed to test whether signatures of past pathogen exposure could be identified by cataloging public T cell receptors. In an earlier analysis of 500 to 650 of the donors, high-throughput TCR beta sequencing was used to judge whether each TCR beta V gene segment behaved as functional or pseudogenic. About 300 gigabases of sequencing data and around 85 million unique TCR sequences made up an early release that covered several hundred HLA-typed donors. The study combined high-throughput TCR immunosequencing, statistical association of individual TCRs with disease status, and machine learning to predict cytomegalovirus infection status. Of the roughly 400 genotyped donors, 75% to 85% were placed in the genetic ancestry cluster associated with self-reported Caucasian donors. Besides the first cohort of under 700 subjects, a separate validation cohort made up of 120 different subjects was used. Alongside the repertoire data, information on donor age, sex, ethnicity and CMV serostatus was compiled.

The paper's findings and limits, for the study overall: Roughly uniform sequencing depth across donors was assumed in presence/absence analyses, although this assumption may not hold. Because the 87-base-pair reads could not distinguish some IMGT-functional V segments, including TRBV6-2 and TRBV6-3, those segments were excluded. In the study, about 150 TCR beta chains were listed as associated with cytomegalovirus. Only TCR beta chains were sequenced in this cohort, and the absence of alpha or paired-chain data limited detectable features. In a later analysis, several top co-occurrence clusters were reported to appear linked to parvovirus B19, influenza, CMV and Epstein-Barr virus. Immune exposure information for the cohort was limited to CMV serostatus. In a later analysis, most CMV-associated TCR beta chains were found to appear HLA-restricted, with HLA associations seemingly driven largely by CMV exposure. Linkage disequilibrium might explain the correlated functional status among segregating V segments, but an unknown experimental factor could not be ruled out. An earlier analysis of some 590 of the donors showed that most TCR beta V segments appeared in productive rearrangements either about 87% or about 30% of the time, which broadly matched IMGT annotations. V-gene and J-gene trimming of TCR beta chains was associated with a missense DCLRE1C variant in a later genetic analysis, and the association was replicated in an independent cohort. In vitro tests confirmed that a few of the cytomegalovirus-associated TCR beta chains recognize cytomegalovirus antigens. The authors suggested that the approach could potentially be generalized to other disease states and immunological phenotypes. When HLA alleles, especially DR and DQ, strongly co-occurred, attributing TCR associations to individual alleles was difficult. A later genetic analysis reported fewer N-insertions in productive TCRs among donors in an Asian-associated ancestry cluster than the roughly 620-donor mean. Because some donors lacked HLA typing at each locus, the association tests relied only on the typed subset. In a later analysis, the rate of TCR association differed among HLA loci, with DRB1 alleles having the most associated TCRs and HLA-C alleles having the fewest. A further reported finding was that TCR beta sequences accurately predicted the HLA-A and HLA-B alleles for most subjects in the first cohort. Compared with equally common non-associated chains, HLA-associated TCR beta chains in a later analysis were more clonally expanded and had lower generation probabilities. Most TCR sequences were observed very rarely across donors, whereas some public TCRs were present in many individuals. Cytomegalovirus status was reported to be diagnosed by the classifier with high specificity and sensitivity in both the original and validation cohorts. Specific HLA alleles were associated with 15,000 to 20,000 TCR beta sequences at a false discovery rate of 0.05 in a later analysis. Because counts were too low, about 15 rarely observed V segments, including chromosome 9 orphons, were left out of the earlier analysis of a few hundred of the donors. A cluster of highly shared sequence variants was judged likely to be a technical artifact of the sequencing pipeline.

The germline V gene (reference sequence) yields LNHDA for CDR1 and SQIVND for CDR2. The CDR3 has 15 amino acids, counting the end cysteine and phenylalanine. Just the 45-base CDR3 DNA is kept, in frame starting at base 1. V was cut back by 3 bases and J by 1 base, leaving a gap of 10 bases between them. The cohort consisted of 600 to 700 healthy bone marrow donors. All cohort members were sampled while nominally healthy, although unrecorded immune exposures were likely present. The donor was CMV seropositive and belonged to the group of more than 250 seropositive cohort members. A peripheral blood sample was provided by each donor, and peripheral blood mononuclear cells were used for TCR beta sequencing. The Qiagen DNeasy Blood Extraction Kit was used to extract genomic DNA from the blood cell samples. The method was the immunoSEQ multiplex PCR assay. A mixture of 60 forward primers for TCR Vbeta segments and 13 reverse primers for TCR Jbeta segments was used in the multiplex PCR. A multiplex PCR assay on genomic DNA amplified the CDR3 region of rearranged TCR beta genes. On the Illumina HiSeq System, the amplified TCR beta libraries were sequenced as 87-base-pair reads. In the original analysis: In a later analysis, 77 million or so unique TCR beta chains were counted across the approximately 640 repertoires, and approximately 11 million of these chains were shared by at least two donors. Raw reads were error-corrected and collapsed into unique sequences with a nearest-neighbor algorithm that merged closely related sequences to remove PCR and sequencing errors. V, D and J gene segments were assigned by aligning CDR3 sequences to IMGT reference sequences. For a sequence to be retained, a match of at least six nucleotides was required to both a V gene segment and a J gene segment. A rearrangement was called productive if the CDR3 had no stop codons and remained in frame with V and J, and every other rearrangement was called non-productive. Following IMGT convention, CDR3 was defined as the stretch from the second conserved V-encoded cysteine up to the conserved J-encoded phenylalanine. Sequences without an unambiguous match to a single V gene segment were excluded from the earlier analysis of a few hundred of the donors. An earlier analysis of fewer than 650 of the donors classified V segments as functional when productive rearrangements were above 56.7% and as segregating when the standard deviation between donors was above 5%. A statistical classification framework was developed to diagnose cytomegalovirus status using the catalog of TCR beta chain sequences. In a later analysis, TCR nucleotide sequences were compared against IMGT/GENE-DB human TR gene sequences so that V and J genes could be assigned. A later analysis assigned CDR3 sequences and most-parsimonious VDJ recombination scenarios with the TCRdist pipeline. A later analysis defined each TCR beta chain by its CDR3 amino acid sequence plus V-gene family, and excluded reads lacking a unique V-gene family. A later analysis removed several hundred highly shared, low-generation-probability nucleotide sequences to deal with suspected cross-contamination and a sequencing artifact. For each public chain, a later analysis derived a clonal expansion index from normalized ranks of inferred template counts within each repertoire. In a later analysis, generation probabilities were computed with a VDJ recombination model fitted to out-of-frame rearrangements, and the resulting probabilities were checked against IGoR. In a later analysis, hypergeometric tests were used to score TCR-TCR, TCR-HLA and TCR-CMV co-occurrence, with a repertoire-size bias correction applied to TCR pairs. In a later analysis, false discovery rates were estimated by permuting HLA or CMV assignments 20 times. A later analysis grouped co-occurring TCRs with DBSCAN, adding TCRdist sequence similarity when clustering within HLA-allele-positive subsets. Co-occurrence clustering excluded repertoires with fewer than 30,000 or more than 120,000 public chains, plus five with anomalous nucleotide sharing. Entries here come from immuneACCESS through TCRdb and include only in-frame sequences with V and J called. Some clones fail to appear in such tables; in the studies checked, an unresolved V gene covers under half of the shortfall, and the cause of the remainder is unknown. V and J calls and clone size follow that table, whereas D and trimming were derived from the DNA. The sample includes more than 140,000 clones, with 64% observed a single time. Clones ranked in the top ten supply about 2.9% of the sample.

The receptor was derived from a woman under 40 in good health and CMV-seropositive. Rearrangement joined TRBV19 to TRBJ1-3, and perhaps TRBD1 as D gene, on 5 matching bases. Sequences were obtained from PBMCs. The CDR3 is CASSIRGKSGNTIYF. The DNA is as follows: TGTGCCAGTAGTATCCGGGGGAAGTCTGGAAACACCATATATTTT.